A single sample is the source of the 14 T cell receptor beta chains below, sequenced in a study of monozygotic twins with inflammatory bowel disease. Following a re-call of the 5' RACE reads, TCRdb has one entry per CDR3 protein and lacks DNA. The specimen's table records roughly 320,000 distinct CDR3 sequences. Sequencing was carried out using blood. The receptors come from a human donor with ulcerative colitis or Crohn's disease, or a healthy co-twin of an affected twin (not recorded which).

J is TRBJ2-1 and V is TRBV2; with no DNA, the TCRdb D assignment of TRBD2 cannot be verified. The germline gives CDR1 SNHLY, CDR2 FYNNEI. This CDR3 comprises 14 residues. The CDR3 loop reads CASSGSTRRGEQFF.

V usage is TRBV12-3 or TRBV12-4 and J usage is TRBJ2-6. This CDR3 comprises 15 residues. The CDR3 reads CASSFRGAGANVLTF.

The chain joins TRBV23-1 to TRBJ1-4; TCRdb selects TRBD1, and the lack of DNA leaves this call unchecked. TRBV23-1 is flagged as an ORF with uncertain function. CDR3 length equals 14 residues. The CDR3 sequence is CASSAGTANEKLFF.

The chain couples TRBV21-1 to TRBJ1-5; TCRdb's D call of TRBD1 is untestable without DNA. TRBV21-1 is flagged as a pseudogene. This CDR3 has 17 amino acids. The CDR3 reads CASSKESNRDSNQPQHF.

The chain is built from TRBV25-1 and TRBJ2-2. Germline values: CDR1 MGHDK, CDR2 SYGVNS. The CDR3 has 15 residues. The CDR3 is CASSEFSGVPGELFF.

The chain uses TRBV20-1 and TRBJ1-2; without DNA, the TCRdb call of TRBD1 cannot be checked. The germline gives CDR1 DFQATT, CDR2 SNEGSKA (reference sequence). This CDR3 has 14 residues. The CDR3 is CSAGGGQKNYGYTF.

This chain's CDR3 is CASSPRGSPKAFF. The chain is built from TRBV3-1 and TRBJ1-1; TCRdb calls TRBD1, which cannot be checked without DNA. This CDR3 has 13 residues. Germline lookup yields CDR1 LGHDT and CDR2 YNNKEL (reference sequence).

The chain combines TRBV20-1 with TRBJ2-3; TCRdb outputs TRBD2, but without DNA this stays unchecked. This CDR3 spans 19 amino acids. The germline V gene encodes CDR1 DFQATT and CDR2 SNEGSKA (reference sequence). The CDR3 spells CSASNSLLAGVSGTDTQYF.

The chain carries TRBV5-6 and TRBJ1-2; there is no DNA to check the TCRdb D call of TRBD1. The CDR3 contains 14 residues. Germline V lookup: CDR1 SGHDT, CDR2 YYEEEE. CDR3 sequence: CASSSDRGKYGYTF.

The chain is built from TRBV7-9 and TRBJ2-7; the TCRdb call, TRBD1, lacks DNA for checking. The germline CDR1 and CDR2 sequences are SEHNR and FQNEAQ (reference sequence). The CDR3 extends over 17 amino acids. The CDR3 loop is CASSLFGGRSSSYEQYF.

This rearrangement joins TRBV20-1 to TRBJ2-3; the D call of TRBD2 rests on TCRdb alone, since no DNA is present to check it. This CDR3 has 13 amino acids. Germline values: CDR1 DFQATT, CDR2 SNEGSKA (reference sequence). CDR3 protein: CSAPTRPADTQYF.

This chain joins TRBV2 and TRBJ2-3; absent DNA, TCRdb's TRBD2 call cannot be checked. This CDR3 region has 13 residues. In germline, CDR1 is SNHLY, CDR2 FYNNEI. The CDR3 spells CASSAGSTDTQYF. The full variable domain, rest sourced from reference TRBV2 and TRBJ2-3, is EPEVTQTPSHQVTQMGQEVILRCVPISNHLYFYWYRQILGQKVEFLVSFYNNEISEKSEIFDDQFSVERPDGSNFTLKIRSTKLEDSAMYFCASSAGSTDTQYFGPGTRLTVL.

This chain uses TRBV7-8 with TRBJ2-1. The CDR3 is 16 amino acids. CDR1 is SGHVS, CDR2 FQNEAQ, per germline. CDR3 loop: CASSLISGIKYNEQFF.

The V gene is TRBV6-2 or TRBV6-3, the J gene TRBJ2-3; TCRdb picks TRBD2, but there is no DNA to check that call. The CDR3 sequence is 20 residues long. Looked up from germline, CDR1 is MNHEY and CDR2 is SVGEGT. CDR3 sequence: CASSYSGLAGGSRHTDTQYF.